Sequencing of this T cell receptor beta chain was carried out in a study of CD8 T cells in ankylosing spondylitis. Germline loops: CDR1 SGHTA, CDR2 FQGNSA. With 2 bases clipped from V and 1 base from J, the junction kept 5 bases outside the gene matches. The CDR3 runs to 15 residues. Using its own MiXCR run on the 5' RACE reads, TCRdb lists one record per CDR3 protein. The table has 500,000 to 650,000 distinct CDR3 sequences, approximately 5.3% seen once. Comment on this clonotype: Its antigen is currently unknown.

Study outcomes and limitations: Previously reported in reactive arthritis synovial fluid and blood were some of the motif variants. The disease-linked clones had a CD8+ phenotype and low blood frequencies. Blood from ankylosing spondylitis patients appeared to carry a characteristic roughly eight-variant TCR beta motif.

The rearrangement uses TRBV7-2 and TRBJ2-7, with TRBD2 matching 7 bases. The source material was blood, either unsorted or a sorted T cell fraction (not recorded which). This clonotype was obtained from a male donor with ankylosing spondylitis. The CDR3 DNA follows: TGTGCCAGCAGCTTATCTGCGGGGGAGTCCTACGAGCAGTACTTC. Protein: CASSLSAGESYEQYF.